Given below is one T cell receptor (beta chain) in context. Assay: immunoSEQ multiplex PCR; the TCRdb copy retains only in-frame clones and omits some. The sample yields some 30,000 clones, 65% to 80% seen once. This sample was included in a study of radiotherapy plus CTLA-4 blockade in lung cancer. Study information: Patients showed objective responses in about 20% of cases, and disease control was achieved by 31%.

V was cut by 0 bases and J by 9 bases, with 12 bases left in between. Germline values: CDR1 SGHNT, CDR2 YENEEA. This CDR3 spans 14 amino acids. The V call is TRBV11-3, the J call TRBJ2-1; D remains ambiguous. The material was peripheral blood, obtained from a patient treated with radiotherapy plus ipilimumab. The source of this sequence is a human donor with non-small cell lung cancer who had stable disease on radiotherapy plus ipilimumab. CDR3: CASSLDMASGEQFF. Written as DNA, the CDR3 is TGTGCCAGCAGCTTAGATATGGCATCCGGTGAGCAGTTCTTC.